These T cell receptor beta chains were read from a single sample in a study of patients and donors after allogeneic stem cell transplantation. TCRdb passed the RT-PCR reads through MiXCR, listing each CDR3 protein once. This repertoire shows about 960,000 distinct CDR3 sequences, about a sixth found once; its top ten account for around 5.5%. Sequenced: blood, either unsorted or a sorted T cell fraction (not recorded which). These receptors originate from a human donor who was either an allogeneic HSCT recipient or a stem cell or donor lymphocyte infusion donor (not recorded which). It is not recorded whose cells these are; they may come from a transplant donor. Both conserved end residues are part of each CDR3. A D gene is named only where the DNA matches it firmly. A clone size is listed for some rows: how often the clone was seen (once, few, many), or a class if it is expanded.

cdr3_nt	cdr3_aa	d_call	clone_size	v_call	j_call
TGTGCCAGTAGTAGCGGGGACAGGATTATGGGCTACACCTTC	CASSSGDRIMGYTF	TRBD1	NA	TRBV19	TRBJ1-2
TGCGCCAGCAGCCCAGGGACTAGCGGGGGTAAGGATACGCAGTATTTT	CASSPGTSGGKDTQYF	TRBD2	NA	TRBV4-3	TRBJ2-3
TGCAGCCGAGGGGGGACCACAGATACGCAGTATTTT	CSRGGTTDTQYF	NA	NA	TRBV20-1	TRBJ2-3
TGTGCCAGCAGTCCCAGACTAGCGGATTTCTTCTACGAGCAGTACTTC	CASSPRLADFFYEQYF	TRBD2	few	TRBV6-1	TRBJ2-7
TGTGCCAGCAGCTTAGTGGGTTACTCTGGAAACACCATATATTTT	CASSLVGYSGNTIYF	NA	few	TRBV7-9	TRBJ1-3
TGTGCCACCAGCAGCAACAGGGAGAGGACCCGTAACATTCAGTACTTC	CATSSNRERTRNIQYF	NA	NA	TRBV15	TRBJ2-4
TGCAGTGCTACAACAGGGAAAGGGGAGCAGTACTTC	CSATTGKGEQYF	NA	NA	TRBV20-1	TRBJ2-7
TGTGCCAGCAGCCAAGGGAGTCGACACACTGAAGCTTTCTTT	CASSQGSRHTEAFF	NA	NA	TRBV3-1	TRBJ1-1
TGTGCCAGCAGCTCCTTGGACAGGGACGAGCAGTACTTC	CASSSLDRDEQYF	TRBD1	many	TRBV7-3	TRBJ2-7
TGTGCCAGCAGTTTAGTCGAGGGGGGAGAGACCCAGTACTTC	CASSLVEGGETQYF	NA	few	TRBV12-3/TRBV12-4	TRBJ2-5
TGTGCCAGCAGCAAAGCGCAGGGAAGCGCTAAAAACAAAAACATTCAGTACTTC	CASSKAQGSAKNKNIQYF	NA	NA	TRBV21-1	TRBJ2-4
TGCAGTGCTAGTCATATGATAGCGGGAGGTCACACCGGGGAGCTGTTTTTT	CSASHMIAGGHTGELFF	TRBD2	few	TRBV20-1	TRBJ2-2
TGTGCCAGCTCACGTGATTTAAGGGGTGGCAATCAGCCCCAGCATTTT	CASSRDLRGGNQPQHF	NA	NA	TRBV18	TRBJ1-5
TGTGCCAGCAGCTTAGATGTCGTGAGCTCCTACGAGCAGTACTTC	CASSLDVVSSYEQYF	NA	few	TRBV7-9	TRBJ2-7
TGCGCCAGCAGCGGAGGAGGGGCCAATTCACCCCTCCACTTT	CASSGGGANSPLHF	NA	NA	TRBV5-1	TRBJ1-6
TGTGCCAGCACCCGGACGGACAACTACGAGCAGTACTTC	CASTRTDNYEQYF	NA	few	TRBV6-1	TRBJ2-7
TGTGCCAGCAGCCCCGAGGGTAGCACAGATACGCAGTATTTT	CASSPEGSTDTQYF	NA	many	TRBV4-2	TRBJ2-3
TGTGCCAGCAGTTTATACAGGGGAGTGGGCACTGAAGCTTTCTTT	CASSLYRGVGTEAFF	TRBD1	few	TRBV28	TRBJ1-1
TGCGCCAGCAGCCCGGGGGGAATAAGCACAGATACGCAGTATTTT	CASSPGGISTDTQYF	TRBD2	many	TRBV5-1	TRBJ2-3
TGTGCCAGCAGTTACGTACTCTCCTACGAGCAGTACTTC	CASSYVLSYEQYF	NA	few	TRBV6-2/TRBV6-3	TRBJ2-7
TGTGCCAGCAATAGACAGGGGGCCGCAGATACGCAGTATTTT	CASNRQGAADTQYF	TRBD1	NA	TRBV3-1	TRBJ2-3
TGTGCCAGCAGTTTAGATGGGGGCGGATGGAATGAGCAGTTCTTC	CASSLDGGGWNEQFF	NA	many	TRBV12-3/TRBV12-4	TRBJ2-1
TGTGCCAGCAGCCCAACAGGGTACACTGAAGCTTTCTTT	CASSPTGYTEAFF	NA	many	TRBV5-6	TRBJ1-1
TGCAGTGTTAGTAGTACAGCGAACACTGAAGCTTTCTTT	CSVSSTANTEAFF	NA	few	TRBV20-1	TRBJ1-1
TGTGCCAGCCTAACCGAGGCAGGCCTCAGCTCTGGAAACACCATATATTTT	CASLTEAGLSSGNTIYF	NA	few	TRBV12-3/TRBV12-4	TRBJ1-3
TGCGCCAGCTACGGGAGTTCAGATACGCAGTATTTT	CASYGSSDTQYF	NA	few	TRBV5-1	TRBJ2-3
TGTGCCAGCAGCTCGTCGGGTGTGCAGTACTTC	CASSSSGVQYF	NA	NA	TRBV7-9	TRBJ2-7
TGTGCCAGCAGTTATATGGCTAGCGGGATAAAGTCTGGGGCCAACGTCCTGACTTTC	CASSYMASGIKSGANVLTF	TRBD2	NA	TRBV6-5	TRBJ2-6
TGTGCCACCAGCAGAGCTCTAATGGCCAGGGGAGAGACCCAGTACTTC	CATSRALMARGETQYF	NA	NA	TRBV15	TRBJ2-5
TGTGCCAGCAGTTACTCGAAGGGAGGAGGAGGAGGGAGGTTAGCTGGAAACACCATATATTTT	CASSYSKGGGGGRLAGNTIYF	NA	NA	TRBV6-2/TRBV6-3	TRBJ1-3
TGCGCCAGCAGCCAAGCAGGGCTTGGAAACACCATATATTTT	CASSQAGLGNTIYF	NA	few	TRBV4-1	TRBJ1-3
TGCGCCAGCAGCCAAGATTTAGCGGGAGGGCAGGATGAGCAGTTCTTC	CASSQDLAGGQDEQFF	TRBD2	few	TRBV4-1	TRBJ2-1
TGTGCCAGCAGCCCGCAGGGGTCTCGCACAGATACGCAGTATTTT	CASSPQGSRTDTQYF	NA	NA	TRBV7-8	TRBJ2-3
TGCAGTGCTATCCGACAGAGCAATCAGCCCCAGCATTTT	CSAIRQSNQPQHF	NA	NA	TRBV20-1	TRBJ1-5
TGTGCCAGCAGGAGCCTTCGAGGGGCCACTGAAGCTTTCTTT	CASRSLRGATEAFF	NA	NA	TRBV12-3/TRBV12-4	TRBJ1-1
TGCAGTGCTAGAGTAAGGGCGGCAGACACTGAAGCTTTCTTT	CSARVRAADTEAFF	NA	few	TRBV20-1	TRBJ1-1
TGTGCCAGCAGCAAAGAGCAGGCCCCACTTCCCTATAATTCACCCCTCCACTTT	CASSKEQAPLPYNSPLHF	NA	NA	TRBV6-1	TRBJ1-6
TGTGCCAGCAGCTTGGGGTCCGGGGCATCCTACGAGCAGTACTTC	CASSLGSGASYEQYF	NA	few	TRBV5-6	TRBJ2-7
TGTGCCACCAGTGCCGCCTCGGGACAGACCTACGAGCAGTACTTC	CATSAASGQTYEQYF	TRBD1	NA	TRBV24-1	TRBJ2-7
TGCGCCAGCAGCTTGGCCCACCAGGACAGGGGGACTGAAGCTTTCTTT	CASSLAHQDRGTEAFF	TRBD1	few	TRBV5-1	TRBJ1-1